The 12 T cell receptor beta chains presented below share a single source sample, sequenced in a study of blood T cell repertoires in COVID-19. Method: immunoSEQ multiplex PCR; TCRdb's copy keeps in-frame clones and lacks some. The top ten hold 1.5% to 2% of the sample, which has about 300,000 clones, roughly 88% seen once. The sequenced sample consisted of peripheral blood. All receptors come from a woman aged 30 to 39 with COVID-19, enrolled during active disease.

This chain's CDR3 is CASRPLGRGEGNTIYF. DNA for the CDR3: TGTGCCAGCAGGCCCTTGGGCAGGGGAGAAGGAAACACCATATATTTT. This chain links TRBV2 with TRBJ1-3, with a tentative D call TRBD1 (6 bases). The CDR3 totals 16 residues. The V and J ends lost 6 bases and 4 bases respectively, with 19 bases between them. Germline V gene lookup returns CDR1 SNHLY and CDR2 FYNNEI.

Comments on this clone: The sample carries other DNA sequences with the same CDR3. This chain uses TRBV20-1 with TRBJ2-7; tentative D call: TRBD1 (6 bases). The CDR3 is 11 residues long. Looked up from germline, CDR1 is DFQATT and CDR2 is SNEGSKA (reference sequence). Trimming left V 5 bases short and J 5 bases short, with 10 bases between. Written as DNA, the CDR3 is TGCAGTGCTCCCAGGGGCGACGAGCAGTACGTC. It translates to CSAPRGDEQYV.

The genes are TRBV7-2 and TRBJ2-7; D ambiguous. In germline, CDR1 is SGHTA, CDR2 FQGNSA. V was shortened by 1 base and J by 2 bases, with 9 bases between the two germline ends. The CDR3 sequence is 14 residues long. The CDR3 protein is CASSLEAGPYEQYF. CDR3 nucleotide sequence: TGTGCCAGCAGCTTAGAGGCAGGTCCCTACGAGCAGTACTTC.

V and J are TRBV27 and TRBJ2-6; D remains unclear. Germline values: CDR1 MNHEY, CDR2 SMNVEV (reference sequence). V gave up 5 bases and J gave up 4 bases, with 12 bases separating them. CDR3 size: 15 residues. The CDR3: CASSRRPTGANVLTF. The DNA for the CDR3 is TGTGCCAGCAGTCGGCGGCCCACCGGGGCCAACGTCCTGACTTTC.

J is TRBJ1-1 and V is TRBV19; TRBD1 is a possible D gene (6 bases). There are 16 residues in the CDR3. V gave up 3 bases and J gave up 1 base, with 15 bases separating them. Germline V gene lookup returns CDR1 LNHDA and CDR2 SQIVND (reference sequence). The CDR3 region is CASSMWGRGANTEAFF. The CDR3 DNA is TGTGCCAGTAGTATGTGGGGACGGGGGGCGAACACTGAAGCTTTCTTT. The complete variable domain, with remaining parts taken from reference TRBV19 and TRBJ1-1, reads DGGITQSPKYLFRKEGQNVTLSCEQNLNHDAMYWYRQDPGQGLRLIYYSQIVNDFQKGDIAEGYSVSREKKESFPLTVTSAQKNPTAFYLCASSMWGRGANTEAFFGQGTRLTVV.

The gene calls are TRBV5-4 and TRBJ2-5; 9 bases map to TRBD1. The CDR3 has 13 amino acids. Germline CDR1 SGHNT, CDR2 YYREEE (reference sequence). Trimming removed 4 bases from V and 5 bases from J; junction bases left unmatched: 3. CDR3 in DNA: TGTGCCAGCAGCGCAGACAGGGGGGAGACCCAGTACTTC. It encodes CASSADRGETQYF.

This chain uses TRBV18 with TRBJ2-7, with D possibly matching TRBD1 (6 bases). From germline, CDR1 is KGHSH and CDR2 LQKENI. With 3 bases removed from V and 7 bases from J, the gap between germline ends came to 16 bases. This CDR3 comprises 14 residues. This CDR3 is CASSPAAGEMEQYF. As DNA, the CDR3 is TGTGCCAGCTCACCGGCGGCAGGGGAGATGGAGCAGTACTTC.

The rearrangement joins TRBV11-2 to TRBJ2-7; 7 bases map to TRBD1. The V segment lost 1 base and the J segment 5 bases; nucleotides outside the gene matches: 11. In germline, CDR1 is SGHAT, CDR2 FQNNGV. The CDR3 has 16 residues. The CDR3 sequence is CASSLGFRDRVHEQYF. CDR3 coding DNA: TGTGCCAGCAGCTTAGGGTTCCGAGACAGGGTTCACGAGCAGTACTTC.

The J gene is TRBJ1-1, the V gene TRBV2; 9 bases match TRBD1. This CDR3 is 14 amino acids long. Germline V gives CDR1 SNHLY, CDR2 FYNNEI. Trimming removed 6 bases from V and 1 base from J; junction bases left unmatched: 3. CDR3 sequence (DNA): TGTGCCAGCAGCAGGGACAGGGCGAACACTGAAGCTTTCTTT. It codes for CASSRDRANTEAFF.

The chain is built from TRBV5-1 and TRBJ1-1; 10 nucleotides align to TRBD1. This CDR3 comprises 14 residues. The trim removed 2 bases at V and 8 bases at J, leaving 6 bases unmatched. CDR1 and CDR2 (germline): SGHRS, YFSETQ. This CDR3 is CASSFRTGGLEAFF. CDR3 DNA sequence: TGCGCCAGCAGCTTCCGGACAGGGGGGTTAGAAGCTTTCTTT.

The V and J genes are TRBV6-5 and TRBJ2-5; D not certain. This CDR3 contains 14 residues. Trimming stripped 6 bases from V and 5 bases from J, with 16 bases between. Germline loops: CDR1 MNHEY, CDR2 SVGAGI. The CDR3 DNA sequence: TGTGCCAGCAGGCGCCGTGCGACATACGAGACCCAGTACTTC. As protein: CASRRRATYETQYF.

CDR3 nucleotides: TGTGCCAGCAGTGAAATTCGGGATGGGGAGCCCCAGCATTTT. Its protein product is CASSEIRDGEPQHF. The gene calls are TRBV6-1 and TRBJ1-5; D not resolved. The length of the CDR3 is 14 residues. The germline V gene encodes CDR1 MNHNS and CDR2 SASEGT. Trimming shortened V by 2 bases and J by 8 bases, and 13 bases separated the two germline ends.